These 13 T cell receptor beta chains were sequenced from one sample in a study of neurological immune-mediated disorders. Each CDR3 protein gets one entry after TCRdb re-called the 5' RACE reads with MiXCR. The sample lists around 28,000 distinct CDR3 sequences, roughly 6.7% occurring once. Sequenced sample: PBMCs. These receptor sequences come from a woman aged 50 to 60 in good health.

In its sample, this clonotype was seen many times. The gene calls are TRBV28 and TRBJ2-2; weak D call: TRBD2 (6 bases). V gave up 4 bases and J gave up 5 bases, with 17 bases separating them. The CDR3 loop spans 16 amino acids. Per germline, CDR1 MDHEN and CDR2 SYDVKM. The CDR3 coding sequence is TGTGCCAGCAGTTCCCTCGGGACTCTTTCTACCGGGGAGCTGTTTTTT. Translating it yields CASSSLGTLSTGELFF.

There are many counts of this clonotype. The V call is TRBV7-6, the J call TRBJ2-3; 8 bases agree with TRBD2. The germline V gene encodes CDR1 SGHVS and CDR2 FNYEAQ. Trimming cost V 5 bases and J 3 bases; bases outside gene matches: 13. CDR3 length: 17 residues. The CDR3 is CASSLSFAGGRTDTQYF. CDR3 sequence (DNA): TGTGCCAGCAGCCTTTCTTTTGCGGGGGGACGAACAGATACGCAGTATTTT.

This clonotype was seen at least ten times. The genes are TRBV20-1 and TRBJ1-6, with D perhaps TRBD1 (5 bases). The V gene lost 6 bases and the J gene lost 10 bases, with 13 bases spanning the gap. This CDR3 has 12 amino acids. Germline CDR1 reads DFQATT; CDR2 reads SNEGSKA (reference sequence). The CDR3 DNA sequence: TGCAGTGCACAACAGGACACCTCACCCCTCCACTTT. Amino acids: CSAQQDTSPLHF.

Many counts were recorded for this clonotype. This chain links TRBV3-1 with TRBJ2-7; D is unresolved. V dropped 1 base and J dropped 2 bases, with 3 bases sitting between them. The CDR3 is 12 residues long. CDR1 and CDR2 (germline): LGHDT, YNNKEL (reference sequence). For the CDR3, the DNA is TGTGCCAGCAGCCAAGTAGCCTACGAGCAGTACTTC. Its translation is CASSQVAYEQYF.

This chain links TRBV6-2 or TRBV6-3 with TRBJ2-1, with D uncertain. The CDR3 contains 11 residues. Germline V gene data show CDR1 as MNHEY and CDR2 as SVGEGT. Trimming removed 6 bases at V and 8 bases at J, with 8 bases between. The CDR3 here is CASRSGHEQFF. CDR3 coding DNA: TGTGCCAGCAGATCGGGCCATGAGCAGTTCTTC.

This clonotype was seen many times. The V gene is TRBV5-6, the J gene TRBJ1-3, with D uncertain. Trimming took 0 bases from V and 2 from J, leaving 9 bases between them. This CDR3 is built from 15 residues. In germline, CDR1 is SGHDT, CDR2 YYEEEE. The CDR3 DNA is TGTGCCAGCAGCTTGGTCCGGACTACTGGAAACACCATATATTTT. Translation: CASSLVRTTGNTIYF.

Many counts were recorded for this clonotype. The chain joins TRBV28 to TRBJ2-3; D remains ambiguous. Germline loops: CDR1 MDHEN, CDR2 SYDVKM. V gave up 1 base and J gave up 5 bases, with 10 bases separating them. The CDR3 extends over 14 amino acids. The CDR3 loop is CASSLLLGRDTQYF. In DNA, the CDR3 is TGTGCCAGCAGTTTATTGCTAGGTCGAGATACGCAGTATTTT.

The table lists this clonotype with many counts. This sequence joins TRBV29-1 and TRBJ1-5; the match to TRBD1 covers 7 bases. Per germline, CDR1 SQVTM and CDR2 ANQGSEA. There are 13 residues in the CDR3. V was clipped by 6 bases and J by 0 bases; unmatched bases: 2. The CDR3 bases are TGCAGCGTCGGGACAGATAGCAATCAGCCCCAGCATTTT. Residues: CSVGTDSNQPQHF. Complete variable domain (other parts from reference TRBV29-1 and TRBJ1-5): SAVISQKPSRDICQRGTSLTIQCQVDSQVTMMFWYRQQPGQSLTLIATANQGSEATYESGFVIDKFPISRPNLTFSTLTVSNMSPEDSSIYLCSVGTDSNQPQHFGDGTRLSIL.

The table lists this clonotype with many counts. The chain links TRBV28 to TRBJ2-2, with 7 bases matching TRBD1. The CDR3 runs to 15 residues. CDR1 and CDR2 from the germline V gene are MDHEN and SYDVKM. J lost 9 bases, V lost 5 bases, and 12 bases had no gene match. The CDR3 region is CASSVLEGAKWELFF. CDR3 nucleotide sequence: TGTGCCAGCAGTGTCCTCGAGGGGGCTAAATGGGAGCTGTTTTTT.

This clonotype has more than one count but fewer than ten. This may arise from a read error, as a much more abundant clone is one base away. The chain has TRBV5-6 and TRBJ2-7, with D possibly called TRBD1 or TRBD2 (6 bases each). Germline V gives CDR1 SGHDT, CDR2 YYEEEE. V was clipped by 0 bases and J by 6 bases, with 13 bases between them. The CDR3 runs 14 residues. CDR3: CASSLVGGYGEQYF. CDR3 DNA: TGTGCCAGCAGCTTGGTCGGGGGCTACGGCGAGCAGTACTTC.

This clonotype was recorded many times. The V call is TRBV20-1, the J call TRBJ1-1; TRBD1 aligns across 7 bases. In germline, CDR1 is DFQATT, CDR2 SNEGSKA (reference sequence). J gave up 1 base and V 1 base, and 6 bases lay outside the gene matches. The CDR3 has 15 amino acids. For the CDR3, the DNA is TGCAGTGCTAGAGGGTTACAGGGGCCGAACACTGAAGCTTTCTTT. This sequence encodes CSARGLQGPNTEAFF.

This sequence joins TRBV6-6 and TRBJ2-3, with D uncertain. This CDR3 has 12 amino acids. Germline V CDR1 and CDR2: MNHNY, SVGAGI (reference sequence). V was shortened by 5 bases and J by 3 bases, with 6 bases between the two germline ends. This CDR3 is CASSTPTDTQYF. CDR3 DNA sequence: TGTGCCAGCAGTACGCCTACAGATACGCAGTATTTT.

This clonotype appeared many times. The chain carries TRBV5-6 and TRBJ2-3, with 14 bases aligning to TRBD2. This CDR3 is 18 amino acids long. Per the germline V gene, CDR1 is SGHDT and CDR2 is YYEEEE. V was pared by 4 bases and J by 2 bases, with 9 bases of the junction left unmatched. CDR3 DNA sequence: TGTGCCAGCAGCGACAGGACTAGCGGGGGGATCCTCACAGATACGCAGTATTTT. Protein: CASSDRTSGGILTDTQYF. Supplemented by reference TRBV5-6 and TRBJ2-3, the full variable domain reads DAGVTQSPTHLIKTRGQQVTLRCSPKSGHDTVSWYQQALGQGPQFIFQYYEEEERQRGNFPDRFSGHQFPNYSSELNVNALLLGDSALYLCASSDRTSGGILTDTQYFGPGTRLTVL.